There are many counts of the clone carrying this T cell receptor beta chain. Its antigen is still unknown. Trimming took off 4 bases at V and 6 bases at J, with 19 bases between the two ends. There are 16 residues in the CDR3. Germline V CDR1 and CDR2: SGHRS, YFSETQ. The data derive from a study of T cell repertoires in cytomegalovirus infection. At the level of the study: Public TCR beta signatures indicated both CMV infection and matching HLA type.

One entry per CDR3 protein, called by TCRdb with MiXCR from the reads. Here the sample spans 250,000 to 300,000 distinct CDR3 sequences, approximately 22% being singletons. Findings and limits, study-wide: Of the TCR beta families, the public ones yielded a cumulative frequency that identified carriers of CMV plus the relevant HLA.

This rearrangement joins TRBV5-1 to TRBJ2-2; tentative D call: TRBD1 (6 bases). The source was cultured PBMCs, collected from culture after CMV antigen stimulation. The sequence derives from a human donor in good health (CMV status not recorded). Some clones in this sample may be carry-over from other donors' samples. CDR3 bases: TGCGCCAGCAGCCCGGTAGTGCAGGGGATCGCCGGGGAGCTGTTTTTT. Translating it yields CASSPVVQGIAGELFF.